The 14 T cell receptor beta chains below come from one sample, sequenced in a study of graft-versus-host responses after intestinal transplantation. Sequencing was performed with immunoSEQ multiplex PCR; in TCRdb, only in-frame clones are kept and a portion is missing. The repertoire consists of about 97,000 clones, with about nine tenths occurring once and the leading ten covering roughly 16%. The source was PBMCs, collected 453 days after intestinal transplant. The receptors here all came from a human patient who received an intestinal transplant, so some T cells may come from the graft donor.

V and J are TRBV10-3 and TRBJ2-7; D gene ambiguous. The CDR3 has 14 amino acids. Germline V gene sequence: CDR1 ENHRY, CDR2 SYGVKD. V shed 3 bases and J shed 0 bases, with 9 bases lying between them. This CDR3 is CAISDRQVSYEQYF. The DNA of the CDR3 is TGTGCCATCAGTGATAGGCAGGTCTCCTACGAGCAGTACTTC.

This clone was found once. CDR3 residues: CASSLGGALHYEQYF. DNA for the CDR3: TGTGCCAGCAGCTTAGGCGGGGCCCTTCACTACGAGCAGTACTTC. V and J are TRBV7-2 and TRBJ2-5, with D perhaps TRBD2 (6 bases). The J call may be wrong; the DNA end is better matched by TRBJ2-7. CDR1 is SGHTA and CDR2 is FQGNSA in the germline V gene. This CDR3 region has 15 residues.

The CDR3, as DNA: TGCGCCAGCAGCCAAACCCCACGTTCTAGCGGGGTAAGCACAGATACGCAGTATTTT. Its translation is CASSQTPRSSGVSTDTQYF. The J gene is TRBJ2-3, the V gene TRBV4-1; 9 bases map to TRBD2. CDR3 length equals 19 residues. V shed 2 bases, J shed 0 bases, and the junction held 12 bases outside the gene matches. CDR1 is MGHRA, CDR2 YSYEKL, per germline.

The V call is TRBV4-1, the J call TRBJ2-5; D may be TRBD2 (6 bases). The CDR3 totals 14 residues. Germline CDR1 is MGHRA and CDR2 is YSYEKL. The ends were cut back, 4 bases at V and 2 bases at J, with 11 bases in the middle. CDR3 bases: TGCGCCAGCAGCCCTCTGGGACTTCAAGAGACCCAGTACTTC. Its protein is CASSPLGLQETQYF.

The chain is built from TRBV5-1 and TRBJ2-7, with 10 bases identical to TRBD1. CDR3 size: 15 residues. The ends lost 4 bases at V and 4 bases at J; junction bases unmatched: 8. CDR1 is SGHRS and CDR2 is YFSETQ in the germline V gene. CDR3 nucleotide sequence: TGCGCCAGCAGCGCCCGGGACAGGGGTTCTTACGAGCAGTACTTC. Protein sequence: CASSARDRGSYEQYF.

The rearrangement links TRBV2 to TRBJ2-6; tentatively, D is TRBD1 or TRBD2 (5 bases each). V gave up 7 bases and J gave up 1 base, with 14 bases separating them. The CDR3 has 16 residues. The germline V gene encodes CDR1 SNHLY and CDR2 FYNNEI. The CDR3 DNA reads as TGTGCCAGCAATAGGGACGGTGAATCTGGGGCCAACGTCCTGACTTTC. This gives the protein CASNRDGESGANVLTF.

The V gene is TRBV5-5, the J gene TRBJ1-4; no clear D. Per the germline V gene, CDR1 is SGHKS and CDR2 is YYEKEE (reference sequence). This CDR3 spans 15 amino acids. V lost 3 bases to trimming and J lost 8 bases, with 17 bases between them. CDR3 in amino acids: CASSSPVSGREKLFF. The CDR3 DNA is TGTGCCAGCAGCTCTCCGGTCTCCGGGCGGGAAAAACTGTTTTTT.

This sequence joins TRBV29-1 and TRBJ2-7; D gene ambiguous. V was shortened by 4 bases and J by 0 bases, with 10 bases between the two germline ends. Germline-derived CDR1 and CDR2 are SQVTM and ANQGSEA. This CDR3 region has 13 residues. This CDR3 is CSVVAQSSYEQYF. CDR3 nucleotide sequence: TGCAGCGTTGTGGCGCAGTCCTCCTACGAGCAGTACTTC.

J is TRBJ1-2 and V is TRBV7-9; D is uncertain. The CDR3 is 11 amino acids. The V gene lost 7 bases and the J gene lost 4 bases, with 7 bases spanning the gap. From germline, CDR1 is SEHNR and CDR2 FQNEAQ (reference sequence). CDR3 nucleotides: TGTGCCAGCATGGGGTTCTATGGCTACACCTTC. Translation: CASMGFYGYTF.

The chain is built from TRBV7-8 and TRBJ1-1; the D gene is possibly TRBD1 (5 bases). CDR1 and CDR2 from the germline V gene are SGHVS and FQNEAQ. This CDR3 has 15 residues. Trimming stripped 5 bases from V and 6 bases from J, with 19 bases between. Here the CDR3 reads CASSGSRGPWAEAFF. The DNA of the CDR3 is TGTGCCAGCAGCGGCTCCCGGGGCCCGTGGGCTGAAGCTTTCTTT.

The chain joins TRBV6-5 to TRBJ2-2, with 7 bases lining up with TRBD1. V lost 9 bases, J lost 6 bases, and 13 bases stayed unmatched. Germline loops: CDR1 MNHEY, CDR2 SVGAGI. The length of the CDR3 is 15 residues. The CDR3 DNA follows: TGTGCCAGTAGGCAGGGGGTTCGCCTGGCCGGGGAGCTGTTTTTT. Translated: CASRQGVRLAGELFF.

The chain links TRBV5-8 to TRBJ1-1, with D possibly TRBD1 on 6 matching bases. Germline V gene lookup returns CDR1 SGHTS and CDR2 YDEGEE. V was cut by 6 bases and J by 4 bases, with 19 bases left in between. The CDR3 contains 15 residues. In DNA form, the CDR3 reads TGTGCCAGCACCCGGGGGGCCCCAGGAGGCACTGAAGCTTTCTTT. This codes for CASTRGAPGGTEAFF.

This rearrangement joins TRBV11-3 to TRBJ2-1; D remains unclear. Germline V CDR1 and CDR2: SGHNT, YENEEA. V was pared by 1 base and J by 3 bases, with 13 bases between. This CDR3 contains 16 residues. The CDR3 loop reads CASSLGGSGVYNEQFF. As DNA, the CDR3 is TGTGCCAGCAGCTTAGGAGGTTCTGGAGTCTACAATGAGCAGTTCTTC.

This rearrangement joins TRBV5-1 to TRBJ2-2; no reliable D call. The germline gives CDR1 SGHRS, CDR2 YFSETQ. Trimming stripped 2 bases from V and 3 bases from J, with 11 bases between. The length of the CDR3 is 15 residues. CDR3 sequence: CASSLRVPDTGELFF. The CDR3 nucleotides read TGCGCCAGCAGCTTAAGAGTCCCGGACACCGGGGAGCTGTTTTTT.